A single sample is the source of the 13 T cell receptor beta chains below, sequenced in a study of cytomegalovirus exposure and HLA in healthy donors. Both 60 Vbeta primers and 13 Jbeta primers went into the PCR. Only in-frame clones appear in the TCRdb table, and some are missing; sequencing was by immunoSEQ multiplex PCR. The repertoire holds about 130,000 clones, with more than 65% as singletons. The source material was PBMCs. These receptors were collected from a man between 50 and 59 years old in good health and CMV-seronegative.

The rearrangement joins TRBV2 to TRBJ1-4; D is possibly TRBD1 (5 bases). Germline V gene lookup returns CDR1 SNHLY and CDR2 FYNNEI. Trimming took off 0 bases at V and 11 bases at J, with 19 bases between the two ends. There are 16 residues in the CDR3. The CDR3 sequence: CASSEAFSPPYRKLFF. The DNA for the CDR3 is TGTGCCAGCAGTGAAGCGTTTTCCCCGCCCTACAGGAAACTGTTTTTT.

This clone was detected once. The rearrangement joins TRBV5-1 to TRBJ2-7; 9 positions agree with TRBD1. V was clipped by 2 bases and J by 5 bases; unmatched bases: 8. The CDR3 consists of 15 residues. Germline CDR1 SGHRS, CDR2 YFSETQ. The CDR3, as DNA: TGCGCCAGCAGCTTTTCGACAGGGGGGTTACACGAGCAGTACTTC. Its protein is CASSFSTGGLHEQYF.

The CDR3: CASSRVRRNSPLHF. CDR3 nucleotides: TGTGCCAGCAGCCGGGTCAGGAGGAATTCACCCCTCCACTTT. The chain is built from TRBV6-5 and TRBJ1-6, with D hard to call. The CDR3 has 14 amino acids. Trimming shortened V by 6 bases and J by 7 bases, and 13 bases separated the two germline ends. Germline V lookup: CDR1 MNHEY, CDR2 SVGAGI.

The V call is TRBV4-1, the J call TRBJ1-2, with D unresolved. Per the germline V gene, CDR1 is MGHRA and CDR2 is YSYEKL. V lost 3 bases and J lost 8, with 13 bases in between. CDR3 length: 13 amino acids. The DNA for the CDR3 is TGCGCCAGCAGCCACCTTTACTGGGAGGGCTACACCTTC. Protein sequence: CASSHLYWEGYTF.

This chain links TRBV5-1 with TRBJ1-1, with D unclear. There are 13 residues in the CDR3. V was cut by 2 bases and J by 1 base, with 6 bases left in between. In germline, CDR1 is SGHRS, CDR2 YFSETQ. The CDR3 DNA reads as TGCGCCAGCAGCTTCCGCGAGAACACTGAAGCTTTCTTT. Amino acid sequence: CASSFRENTEAFF. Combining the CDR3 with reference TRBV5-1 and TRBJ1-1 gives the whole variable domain KAGVTQTPRYLIKTRGQQVTLSCSPISGHRSVSWYQQTPGQGLQFLFEYFSETQRNKGNFPGRFSGRQFSNSRSEMNVSTLELGDSALYLCASSFRENTEAFFGQGTRLTVV.

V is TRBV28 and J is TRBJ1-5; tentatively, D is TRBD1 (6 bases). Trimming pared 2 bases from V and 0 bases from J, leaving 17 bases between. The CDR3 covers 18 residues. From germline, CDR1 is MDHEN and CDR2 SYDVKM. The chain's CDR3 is CASSLPGAGAYSNQPQHF. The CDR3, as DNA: TGTGCCAGCAGTTTACCAGGGGCAGGGGCGTATAGCAATCAGCCCCAGCATTTT.

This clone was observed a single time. The CDR3 DNA sequence: TGTGCCAGCAGCTGGACAGGGGTCAGTGGCAATGAGCAGTTCTTC. Protein: CASSWTGVSGNEQFF. The rearrangement joins TRBV6-5 to TRBJ2-1, with 9 bases lining up with TRBD1. The CDR3 spans 15 residues. Per germline, CDR1 MNHEY and CDR2 SVGAGI. The ends lost 6 bases at V and 6 bases at J; junction bases unmatched: 9.

The CDR3 sequence is CAWSEQGALAFF. CDR3 coding DNA: TGTGCCTGGAGTGAACAGGGGGCGCTGGCTTTCTTT. The rearrangement links TRBV30 to TRBJ1-1; TRBD1 aligns across 9 bases. Germline CDR1 is GTSNPN and CDR2 is SVGIG (reference sequence). V trimming: 1 base; J trimming: 11 bases; junction bases outside the gene matches: 5. This CDR3 spans 12 amino acids.

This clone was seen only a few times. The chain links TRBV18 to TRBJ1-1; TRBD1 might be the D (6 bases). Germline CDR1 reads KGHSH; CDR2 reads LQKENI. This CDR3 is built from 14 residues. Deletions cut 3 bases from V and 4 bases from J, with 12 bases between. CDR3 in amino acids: CASSPVTGTTEAFF. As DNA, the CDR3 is TGTGCCAGCTCACCGGTTACAGGGACCACTGAAGCTTTCTTT.

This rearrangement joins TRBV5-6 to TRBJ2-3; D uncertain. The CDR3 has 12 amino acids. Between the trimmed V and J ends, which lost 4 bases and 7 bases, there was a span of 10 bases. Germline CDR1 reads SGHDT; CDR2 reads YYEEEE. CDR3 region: CASSKSSYTQYF. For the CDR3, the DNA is TGTGCCAGCAGCAAATCGAGCTATACGCAGTATTTT.

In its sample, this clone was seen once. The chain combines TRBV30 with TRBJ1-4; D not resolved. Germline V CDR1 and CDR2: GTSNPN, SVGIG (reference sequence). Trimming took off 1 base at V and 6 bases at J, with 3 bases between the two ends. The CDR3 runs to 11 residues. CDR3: CAWSAYEKLFF. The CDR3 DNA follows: TGTGCCTGGAGTGCCTATGAAAAACTGTTTTTT.

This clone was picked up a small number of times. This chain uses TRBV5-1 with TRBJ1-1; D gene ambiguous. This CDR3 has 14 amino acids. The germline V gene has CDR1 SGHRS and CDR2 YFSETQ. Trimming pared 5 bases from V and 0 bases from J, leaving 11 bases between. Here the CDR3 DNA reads TGCGCCAGCAGTATCGTCTCCTTGAACACTGAAGCTTTCTTT. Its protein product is CASSIVSLNTEAFF.

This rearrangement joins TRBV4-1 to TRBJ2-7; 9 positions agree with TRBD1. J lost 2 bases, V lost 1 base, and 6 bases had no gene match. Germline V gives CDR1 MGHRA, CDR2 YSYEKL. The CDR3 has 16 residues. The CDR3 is CASSQVGQGQAYEQYF. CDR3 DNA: TGCGCCAGCAGCCAAGTCGGACAGGGGCAAGCCTACGAGCAGTACTTC.